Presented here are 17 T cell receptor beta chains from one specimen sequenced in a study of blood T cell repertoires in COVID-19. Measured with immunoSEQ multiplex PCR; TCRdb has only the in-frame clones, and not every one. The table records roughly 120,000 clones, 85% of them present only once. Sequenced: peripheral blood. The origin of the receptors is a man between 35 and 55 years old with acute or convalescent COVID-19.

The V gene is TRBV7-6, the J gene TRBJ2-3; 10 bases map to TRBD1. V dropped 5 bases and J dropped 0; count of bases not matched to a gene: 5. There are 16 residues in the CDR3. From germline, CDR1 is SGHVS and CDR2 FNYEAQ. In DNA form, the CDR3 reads TGTGCCAGCAGCGGGGGGACAGGGGAAAGCACAGATACGCAGTATTTT. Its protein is CASSGGTGESTDTQYF.

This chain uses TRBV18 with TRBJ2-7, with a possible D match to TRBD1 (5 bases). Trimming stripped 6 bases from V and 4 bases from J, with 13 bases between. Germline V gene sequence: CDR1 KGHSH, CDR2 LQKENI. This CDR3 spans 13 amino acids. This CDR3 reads CASSDSKSYEQYF. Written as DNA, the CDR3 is TGTGCCAGCTCTGACAGCAAGTCTTACGAGCAGTACTTC.

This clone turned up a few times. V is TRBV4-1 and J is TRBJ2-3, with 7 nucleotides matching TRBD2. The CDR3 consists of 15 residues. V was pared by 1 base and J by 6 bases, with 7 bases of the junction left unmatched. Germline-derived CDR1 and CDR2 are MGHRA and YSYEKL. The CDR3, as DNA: TGCGCCAGCAGCCAAGGGCCAGGGAGGGATGATACGCAGTATTTT. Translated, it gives CASSQGPGRDDTQYF.

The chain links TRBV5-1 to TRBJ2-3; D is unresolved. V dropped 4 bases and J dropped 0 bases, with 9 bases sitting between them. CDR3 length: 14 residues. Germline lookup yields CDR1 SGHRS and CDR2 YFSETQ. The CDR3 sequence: CASSPIGSTDTQYF. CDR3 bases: TGCGCCAGCAGCCCGATTGGCAGCACAGATACGCAGTATTTT.

The CDR3 DNA sequence: TGTGCCAGCAGCTCTTCCCTTGGCGTGCTAGCGGGGGAGCGCAAGTACTTC. Its translation is CASSSSLGVLAGERKYF. The chain joins TRBV7-2 to TRBJ2-7, with 10 positions matching TRBD2. The germline CDR1 and CDR2 sequences are SGHTA and FQGNSA. The trim removed 4 bases at V and 11 bases at J, leaving 20 bases unmatched. CDR3 length equals 17 residues.

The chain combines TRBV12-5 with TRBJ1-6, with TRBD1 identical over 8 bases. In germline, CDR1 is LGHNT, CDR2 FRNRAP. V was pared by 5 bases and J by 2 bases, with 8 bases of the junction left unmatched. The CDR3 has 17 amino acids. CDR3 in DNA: TGTGCTAGTGGTCCCGGACAGGGTCCCGCCTATAATTCACCCCTCCACTTT. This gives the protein CASGPGQGPAYNSPLHF.

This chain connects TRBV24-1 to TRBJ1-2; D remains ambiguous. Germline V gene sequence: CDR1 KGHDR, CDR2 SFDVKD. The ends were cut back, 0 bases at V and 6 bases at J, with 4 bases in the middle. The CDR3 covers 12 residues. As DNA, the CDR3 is TGTGCCACCAGTGATTTGGCGGATGGCTACACCTTC. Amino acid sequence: CATSDLADGYTF.

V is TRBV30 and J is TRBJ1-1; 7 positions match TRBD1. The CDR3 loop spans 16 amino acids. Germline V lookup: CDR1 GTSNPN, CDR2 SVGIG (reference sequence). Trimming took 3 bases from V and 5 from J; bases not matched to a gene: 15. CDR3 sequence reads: CAWSTIQDRLRTEAFF. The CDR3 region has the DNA TGTGCCTGGAGCACAATCCAGGACAGGCTTCGGACTGAAGCTTTCTTT.

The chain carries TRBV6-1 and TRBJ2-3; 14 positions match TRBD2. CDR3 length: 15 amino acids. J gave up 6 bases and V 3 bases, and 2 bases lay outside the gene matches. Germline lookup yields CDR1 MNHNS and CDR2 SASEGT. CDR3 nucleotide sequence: TGTGCCAGCAGTGAGACTAGCGGGGGGGAGGATACGCAGTATTTT. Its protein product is CASSETSGGEDTQYF.

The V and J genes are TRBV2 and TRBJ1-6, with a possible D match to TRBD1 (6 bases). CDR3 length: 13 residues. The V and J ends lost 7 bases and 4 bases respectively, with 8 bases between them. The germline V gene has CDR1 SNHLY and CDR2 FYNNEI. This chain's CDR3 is CASNGQYNSPLHF. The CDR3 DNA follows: TGTGCCAGCAATGGACAGTATAATTCACCCCTCCACTTT.

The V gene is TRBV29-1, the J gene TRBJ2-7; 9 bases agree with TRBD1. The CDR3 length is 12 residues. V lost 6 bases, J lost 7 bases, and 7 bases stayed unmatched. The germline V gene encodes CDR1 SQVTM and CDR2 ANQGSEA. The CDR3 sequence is CSVDRGQREQYF. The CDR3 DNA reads TGCAGCGTGGACAGGGGCCAACGAGAGCAGTACTTC.

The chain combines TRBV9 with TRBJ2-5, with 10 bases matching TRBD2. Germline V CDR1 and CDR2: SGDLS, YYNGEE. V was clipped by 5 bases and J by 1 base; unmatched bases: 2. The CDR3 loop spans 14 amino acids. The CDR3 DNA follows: TGTGCCAGCAGTAGCGGGGGGCTCCAAGAGACCCAGTACTTC. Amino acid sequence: CASSSGGLQETQYF. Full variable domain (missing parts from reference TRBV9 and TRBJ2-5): DSGVTQTPKHLITATGQRVTLRCSPRSGDLSVYWYQQSLDQGLQFLIQYYNGEERAKGNILERFSAQQFPDLHSELNLSSLELGDSALYFCASSSGGLQETQYFGPGTRLLVL.

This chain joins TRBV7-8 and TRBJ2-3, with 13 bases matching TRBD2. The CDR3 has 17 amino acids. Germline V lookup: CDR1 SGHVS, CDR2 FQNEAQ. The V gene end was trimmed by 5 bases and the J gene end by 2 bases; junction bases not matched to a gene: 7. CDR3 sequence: CASSLGGLAGVTDTQYF. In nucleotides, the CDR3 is TGTGCCAGCAGCCTAGGAGGACTAGCGGGAGTCACAGATACGCAGTATTTT. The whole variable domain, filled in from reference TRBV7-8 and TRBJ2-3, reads GAGVSQSPRYKVAKRGQDVALRCDPISGHVSLFWYQQALGQGPEFLTYFQNEAQLDKSGLPSDRFFAERPEGSVSTLKIQRTQQEDSAVYLCASSLGGLAGVTDTQYFGPGTRLTVL.

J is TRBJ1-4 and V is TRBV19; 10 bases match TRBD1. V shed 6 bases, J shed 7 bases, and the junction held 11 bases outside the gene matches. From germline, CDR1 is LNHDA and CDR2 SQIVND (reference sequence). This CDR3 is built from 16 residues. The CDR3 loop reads CASRFGAGQGSEKLFF. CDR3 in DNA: TGTGCCAGTAGGTTCGGAGCGGGACAGGGGAGTGAAAAACTGTTTTTT.

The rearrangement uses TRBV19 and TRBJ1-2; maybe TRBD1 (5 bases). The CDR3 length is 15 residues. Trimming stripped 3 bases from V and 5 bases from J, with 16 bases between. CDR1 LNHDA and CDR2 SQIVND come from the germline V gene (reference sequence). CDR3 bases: TGTGCCAGTAGTATCCCAGGGATTTTATTATATGGCTACACCTTC. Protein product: CASSIPGILLYGYTF.

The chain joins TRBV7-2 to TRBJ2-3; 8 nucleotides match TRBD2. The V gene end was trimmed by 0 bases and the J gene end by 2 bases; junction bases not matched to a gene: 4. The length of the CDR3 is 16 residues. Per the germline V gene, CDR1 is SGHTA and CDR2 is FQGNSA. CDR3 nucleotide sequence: TGTGCCAGCAGCTTAGCAGCGGGGGCGTCCACAGATACGCAGTATTTT. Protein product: CASSLAAGASTDTQYF.

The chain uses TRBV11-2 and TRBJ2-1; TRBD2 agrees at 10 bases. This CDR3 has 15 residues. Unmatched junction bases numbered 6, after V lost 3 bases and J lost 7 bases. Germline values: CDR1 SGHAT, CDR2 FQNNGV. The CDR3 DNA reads TGTGCCAGCAGCTTTTCTAGCGGGGGTTTGAATGAGCAGTTCTTC. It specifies CASSFSSGGLNEQFF.